Here is one T cell receptor beta chain with its context. What antigen it recognizes has not been identified. No per-base quality is available; no much larger clone lies one base away. The record originates from a study of identifying expanded T cells in peripheral blood (dated by TCRdb to between 2017 and 2020). At the level of the whole study: Separate aliquots of the same genomic DNA pool were sequenced to produce technical replicates, and four replicates were compared in pairs.

TCRbeta CDR3 regions were profiled with the immunoSEQ Assay using bias-controlled multiplex PCR amplification of genomic DNA. The authors processed their data as follows. The absolute abundance of each unique TCRbeta CDR3 region was quantified after sequences were collapsed and filtered. Differential abundance was assessed using a binomial (Fisher-equivalent) model and a beta-binomial model in which time-dependent variance fitted from healthy donors was added. Clones with fewer than 5 combined templates were removed, and differential abundance was called for clones with a Benjamini-Hochberg FDR below 0.01. In the beta-binomial model, variance was expressed as a function of the total template count across the two samples, in the form v = (b*log(k)+a)^2. The immuneACCESS repertoire file appears here via TCRdb, limited to in-frame rearrangements. These files lack a portion of the clones; in checked studies, under half of the deficit traces to unresolved V genes, and the cause of the others is not known. The V and J calls and the clone size are those of that table, but D and trimming were determined from the DNA. Within this sample are around 100,000 clones, with about 89% of them counted one time only. The ten biggest clones cover about a sixth of the sample.

Summary of the overall study and its limitations: It was expected by the authors that biological variance in healthy repertoires might increase further over much longer intervals, such as months to years. Across all healthy-donor time intervals, the beta-binomial model significantly lowered both the number of clones called differentially abundant and the false-positive rate. Approximately 1.2 differentially abundant clones were flagged by the binomial model between technical replicates, whereas about 15 and 18 were flagged over approximately two weeks and four weeks, respectively. Across all healthy donors, variance in clone template counts between two-week samples was found to increase significantly with total template count.

Based on the germline V gene, the CDR1 and CDR2 sequences are ENHRY and SYGVKD. The CDR3 numbers 17 residues from cysteine through phenylalanine. This entry keeps only the CDR3 DNA: 51 bases, framed from base 1. Ends trimmed: V by 2 bases, J by 3 bases; bases unmatched to a gene: 9. No immune events such as infections were documented for the healthy donors during the collection period. Time-dependent variance in a beta-binomial model of T-cell clone differential abundance was calibrated using healthy-donor blood repertoires as a training cohort. The training cohort was composed of around ten healthy donors, 3 female and 7 male. The donors were between roughly 29 and 65 years old, with an average age of about 40 years. Whole blood was collected from each healthy donor at three time points spaced two weeks apart and obtained from a commercial supplier. Genomic DNA was extracted from unsorted whole blood for immunosequencing.

Sequenced: blood. The clonotype originates from a person aged 18-70 years in good health. Recombination linked TRBV10-3 to TRBJ2-3; the central 9 bases match TRBD2. In nucleotide form, the sequence is TGTGCCATCAGTGAGGTCGGCGGGGGGGCGTTAACAGATACGCAGTATTTT. This is translated as CAISEVGGGALTDTQYF.